Below, 30 T cell receptor beta chains from the same sample are listed, as sequenced in a study of regulatory T cells in long-lasting Graves disease. This sample's time point: persistent/refractory GD, antithyroid drugs over 5 years with positive TRAb. Preparation of the TCR library used RNA extracted from PBMCs. Through Arm-PCR of CDR3 regions and iRepertoire HTBI primers, TCR beta libraries were built. MiXCR, run by TCRdb on the multiplex PCR reads, gives a single entry per CDR3 protein. The sample includes 700,000 or so distinct CDR3 sequences, 25% to 30% of them seen just once. This specimen was peripheral blood mononuclear cells (PBMCs), taken when the disease was refractory, from a patient treated with antithyroid drugs. The origin of the receptors is a female donor with Graves disease.

The chain has TRBV9 and TRBJ2-5; TRBD2 agrees at 12 bases. The CDR3 extends over 18 amino acids. CDR1 is SGDLS, CDR2 YYNGEE, per germline. The ends lost 0 bases at V and 5 bases at J; junction bases unmatched: 11. CDR3 DNA: TGTGCCAGCAGCGTAGCCCCCCACCGACTAGCGGGAGACGAGACCCAGTACTTC. It translates to CASSVAPHRLAGDETQYF.

This clonotype was counted ten times or more. This chain links TRBV11-2 with TRBJ1-2; perhaps TRBD1 as D (6 bases). V was shortened by 0 bases and J by 4 bases, with 18 bases between the two germline ends. This CDR3 has 17 amino acids. CDR1 and CDR2 (germline): SGHAT, FQNNGV. CDR3 amino acids: CASSLDLGGAKSYGYTF. Written as DNA, the CDR3 is TGTGCCAGCAGCTTAGATCTCGGGGGGGCCAAAAGCTATGGCTACACCTTC.

Details on this clonotype: The germline gene is not matched at one end of the junction; a read error may be the cause. V usage is TRBV20-1 and J usage is TRBJ2-7, with 11 bases identical to TRBD2. Germline V gives CDR1 DFQATT, CDR2 SNEGSKA (reference sequence). This CDR3 spans 13 amino acids. The CDR3 DNA sequence: TGCGGTGCTAAACTAGCGGGAGCCTACGAGCAGTACTTC. Its protein is CGAKLAGAYEQYF.

This chain joins TRBV29-1 and TRBJ1-1; D is possibly TRBD1 (5 bases). There are 14 residues in the CDR3. Germline CDR1 reads SQVTM; CDR2 reads ANQGSEA. V was trimmed by 4 bases and J by 2 bases, leaving 14 bases between them. The CDR3 loop reads CSVVGDGVNTEAFF. CDR3 coding DNA: TGCAGCGTTGTGGGGGACGGAGTAAACACTGAAGCTTTCTTT.

The chain links TRBV10-2 to TRBJ1-2, with D unclear. Germline CDR1 WSHSY, CDR2 SAAADI. The ends were cut back, 6 bases at V and 3 bases at J, with 14 bases in the middle. CDR3 size: 14 residues. The CDR3 here is CASRAADGDYGYTF. The CDR3 bases are TGCGCCAGCAGGGCCGCGGATGGAGACTATGGCTACACCTTC.

This clonotype has more than one count but fewer than ten. V and J are TRBV6-4 and TRBJ1-1; TRBD1 is a possible D gene (6 bases). The germline V gene encodes CDR1 MRHNA and CDR2 SNTAGT. This CDR3 spans 15 amino acids. Deletions cut 6 bases from V and 5 bases from J, with 19 bases between. The CDR3 loop is CASRPSRDTSTEAFF. The CDR3, as DNA: TGTGCCAGCAGGCCGAGCCGGGACACTTCGACTGAAGCTTTCTTT.

V gene TRBV7-9 combines with J gene TRBJ2-7; weak D call: TRBD1 (6 bases). Trimming took off 5 bases at V and 3 bases at J, with 17 bases between the two ends. Germline assignment: CDR1 SEHNR and CDR2 FQNEAQ (reference sequence). The CDR3 has 15 amino acids. The CDR3 here is CASSQKTGFVYEQYF. DNA for the CDR3: TGTGCCAGCAGCCAGAAAACAGGGTTTGTCTACGAGCAGTACTTC.

This clonotype was picked up many times. The chain carries TRBV10-1 and TRBJ2-5; 11 positions agree with TRBD2. Trimming took 3 bases from V and 2 from J; bases not matched to a gene: 2. CDR1 and CDR2 from the germline V gene are WNHNN and SYGVQD (reference sequence). The CDR3 covers 15 residues. The CDR3 reads CASSDRLAGQETQYF. For the CDR3, the DNA is TGCGCCAGCAGTGACCGACTAGCGGGGCAAGAGACCCAGTACTTC.

This chain links TRBV6-2 or TRBV6-3 with TRBJ1-4; a weak D match, TRBD1 (6 bases). CDR1 and CDR2 from the germline V gene are MNHEY and SVGEGT. The V end lost 4 bases, the J end lost 7 bases, and 13 bases lay between the germline ends. The CDR3 is 14 residues long. CDR3 protein: CASSLSGASEKLFF. CDR3 in DNA: TGTGCCAGCAGTTTGTCAGGGGCGAGTGAAAAACTGTTTTTT.

The chain joins TRBV29-1 to TRBJ1-1, with unresolved D. The V gene's germline CDR1 is SQVTM and CDR2 ANQGSEA. V lost 6 bases and J lost 1, with 12 bases in between. The CDR3 totals 13 residues. The DNA for the CDR3 is TGCAGCGTATACAGAGAAGCGAACACTGAAGCTTTCTTT. Translating gives CSVYREANTEAFF.

This clonotype was seen more than once but under ten times. This rearrangement joins TRBV7-9 to TRBJ1-1; weak D call: TRBD1 (5 bases). Germline CDR1 is SEHNR and CDR2 is FQNEAQ (reference sequence). V was clipped by 6 bases and J by 0 bases, with 14 bases between them. The CDR3 is 15 amino acids. The CDR3 here is CASSPDKSMNTEAFF. The CDR3 DNA is TGTGCCAGCAGTCCGGACAAAAGTATGAACACTGAAGCTTTCTTT.

In this sample, this clonotype turned up many times. J is TRBJ1-1 and V is TRBV2, with 8 bases aligning to TRBD1. Germline-derived CDR1 and CDR2 are SNHLY and FYNNEI. Trimming cost V 6 bases and J 4 bases; bases outside gene matches: 4. The CDR3 totals 13 residues. This CDR3 reads CASRNTGGTEAFF. The CDR3, as DNA: TGTGCCAGCAGGAATACAGGGGGCACTGAAGCTTTCTTT.

Ten or more counts support this clonotype. This chain uses TRBV5-1 with TRBJ2-7; TRBD2 agrees at 15 bases. Germline V gives CDR1 SGHRS, CDR2 YFSETQ. Trimming cost V 4 bases and J 5 bases; bases outside gene matches: 4. This CDR3 comprises 15 residues. The CDR3 sequence is CASSPGLAGGDEQYF. The DNA of the CDR3 is TGCGCCAGCAGCCCAGGACTAGCGGGAGGGGACGAGCAGTACTTC.

This clonotype was picked up many times. The rearrangement links TRBV6-1 to TRBJ1-1, with TRBD1 identical over 9 bases. The junction had 6 bases not matched to a gene; V was cut back by 7 bases and J by 3 bases. The CDR3 runs 14 residues. CDR1 and CDR2 from the germline V gene are MNHNS and SASEGT. The CDR3 region is CASMNDRGDTEAFF. CDR3 coding DNA: TGTGCCAGCATGAACGACAGGGGGGACACTGAAGCTTTCTTT.

The sample holds many counts of this clonotype. The chain has TRBV11-2 and TRBJ1-1, with 9 bases fitting TRBD1. The J segment lost 6 bases and the V segment lost 5 bases, leaving 7 bases of the junction unmatched. The germline gives CDR1 SGHAT, CDR2 FQNNGV. The CDR3 sequence is 14 residues long. The CDR3 sequence: CASSIGQGQPEAFF. CDR3 coding DNA: TGTGCCAGCAGCATAGGACAGGGGCAGCCTGAAGCTTTCTTT.

The V gene is TRBV18, the J gene TRBJ1-5; D is possibly TRBD1 (5 bases). CDR3 length: 14 amino acids. Germline V gene data show CDR1 as KGHSH and CDR2 as LQKENI. The ends were cut back, 4 bases at V and 5 bases at J, with 12 bases in the middle. The CDR3: CASSLDRGDQPQHF. The CDR3 DNA follows: TGTGCCAGCTCACTTGACCGGGGGGATCAGCCCCAGCATTTT. Together with reference TRBV18 and TRBJ1-5, the CDR3 gives the full variable domain: NAGVMQNPRHLVRRRGQEARLRCSPMKGHSHVYWYRQLPEEGLKFMVYLQKENIIDESGMPKERFSAEFPKEGPSILRIQQVVRGDSAAYFCASSLDRGDQPQHFGDGTRLSIL.

The chain carries TRBV6-1 and TRBJ2-7, with 12 bases matching TRBD2. This CDR3 has 15 amino acids. Germline V CDR1 and CDR2: MNHNS, SASEGT. The V segment lost 8 bases and the J segment 6 bases; nucleotides outside the gene matches: 11. In DNA form, the CDR3 reads TGTGCCAGCCGGGCTCTACTAGCGGGAGGAGCCGAGCAGTACTTC. This sequence encodes CASRALLAGGAEQYF.

This clonotype was observed a handful of times. The J gene is TRBJ1-5, the V gene TRBV20-1; 7 nucleotides line up with TRBD1. The CDR3 consists of 14 residues. With 5 bases clipped from V and 4 bases from J, the junction kept 8 bases outside the gene matches. CDR1 and CDR2 from the germline V gene are DFQATT and SNEGSKA (reference sequence). The CDR3 here is CSAPRQGNNQPQHF. The CDR3 DNA follows: TGCAGTGCTCCTCGACAGGGAAATAATCAGCCCCAGCATTTT.

A word on this clonotype: A much larger clone lies a single base off, so this may be a read error. The chain employs TRBV6-2 or TRBV6-3 and TRBJ1-5; D uncertain. Germline loops: CDR1 MNHEY, CDR2 SVGEGT. Trimming removed 2 bases from V and 7 bases from J, with 3 bases in between. This CDR3 spans 11 amino acids. The CDR3: CASSYPQPQHF. CDR3 sequence (DNA): TGTGCCAGCAGTTACCCCCAGCCCCAGCATTTT.

This chain joins TRBV10-3 and TRBJ1-1; TRBD1 aligns across 10 bases. The trim removed 3 bases at V and 4 bases at J, leaving 5 bases unmatched. Per the germline V gene, CDR1 is ENHRY and CDR2 is SYGVKD. The CDR3 covers 15 residues. DNA for the CDR3: TGTGCCATCAGTGAACAAAGGACAGGGGGCACTGAAGCTTTCTTT. This codes for CAISEQRTGGTEAFF.

The chain carries TRBV10-3 and TRBJ1-1; D is undetermined. The V and J ends lost 2 bases and 1 base respectively, with 8 bases between them. The CDR3 extends over 14 amino acids. CDR1 and CDR2 (germline): ENHRY, SYGVKD. DNA of the CDR3: TGTGCCATCAGTGAGACGGACGGGAACACTGAAGCTTTCTTT. The encoded protein is CAISETDGNTEAFF.

This rearrangement joins TRBV4-1 to TRBJ1-3; D ambiguous. From germline, CDR1 is MGHRA and CDR2 YSYEKL. This CDR3 is 17 amino acids long. Trimming removed 0 bases at V and 4 bases at J, with 16 bases between. The chain's CDR3 is CASSQDRRLFPGNTIYF. The CDR3 DNA sequence: TGCGCCAGCAGCCAAGATCGGAGGTTGTTCCCCGGAAACACCATATATTTT.

This clonotype was picked up a small number of times. The chain recombines TRBV19 with TRBJ2-5; D is uncertain. The CDR3 loop spans 13 amino acids. V was shortened by 8 bases and J by 2 bases, with 12 bases between the two germline ends. Per the germline V gene, CDR1 is LNHDA and CDR2 is SQIVND (reference sequence). The CDR3 sequence: CASRDSIQETQYF. CDR3 in DNA: TGTGCCAGTCGAGACTCCATACAAGAGACCCAGTACTTC.

This chain joins TRBV5-1 and TRBJ1-1, with TRBD1 as a possible D gene (6 bases). Germline V gene data show CDR1 as SGHRS and CDR2 as YFSETQ. CDR3 length equals 14 residues. Trimming left V 0 bases short and J 6 bases short, with 12 bases between. CDR3 DNA: TGCGCCAGCAGCTTGGAGGGACAATCGGCTGAAGCTTTCTTT. Residues: CASSLEGQSAEAFF.

This chain connects TRBV7-2 to TRBJ1-5; possible D gene TRBD1, 6 bases. There are 14 residues in the CDR3. V lost 5 bases to trimming and J lost 6 bases, with 14 bases between them. Germline values: CDR1 SGHTA, CDR2 FQGNSA. CDR3 loop: CASSLHREGQPQHF. CDR3 nucleotides: TGTGCCAGCAGCCTGCACAGGGAGGGTCAGCCCCAGCATTTT.

V and J are TRBV20-1 and TRBJ1-1; tentative D call: TRBD1 (5 bases). Trimming took off 3 bases at V and 7 bases at J, with 15 bases between the two ends. The CDR3 length is 13 residues. Germline V gene lookup returns CDR1 DFQATT and CDR2 SNEGSKA (reference sequence). The CDR3 is CSARSGLTGEAFF. CDR3 nucleotides: TGCAGTGCTAGGTCTGGGTTAACAGGTGAAGCTTTCTTT.

V gene TRBV11-2 combines with J gene TRBJ1-1; a possible D gene is TRBD1 (6 bases). Per germline, CDR1 SGHAT and CDR2 FQNNGV. The CDR3 extends over 12 amino acids. Trimming took 5 bases from V and 12 from J, leaving 16 bases between them. The CDR3 region has the DNA TGTGCCAGCAGCCCAGGGGCGGGGGGCTCTTTCTTT. Its protein product is CASSPGAGGSFF.

This clonotype was counted ten times or more. This rearrangement joins TRBV11-2 to TRBJ2-1; 13 nucleotides line up with TRBD2. Germline V gene data show CDR1 as SGHAT and CDR2 as FQNNGV. V was clipped by 5 bases and J by 8 bases; unmatched bases: 9. The length of the CDR3 is 16 residues. The CDR3 region has the DNA TGTGCCAGCAGCCAACTACTAGCGGGAGGGCCTCATGAGCAGTTCTTC. Translating it yields CASSQLLAGGPHEQFF.

This clonotype was observed many times. The chain carries TRBV25-1 and TRBJ1-1; no clear D. CDR1 and CDR2 from the germline V gene are MGHDK and SYGVNS. The CDR3 runs 14 residues. Trimming cost V 1 base and J 0 bases, with 6 bases left between them. CDR3: CASSEWEMNTEAFF. The DNA for the CDR3 is TGTGCCAGCAGTGAATGGGAGATGAACACTGAAGCTTTCTTT.

This clonotype occurred a few times. The chain uses TRBV2 and TRBJ1-6; D not certain. The V gene's germline CDR1 is SNHLY and CDR2 FYNNEI. V was pared by 3 bases and J by 0 bases, with 6 bases between. The CDR3 runs 15 residues. The CDR3, as DNA: TGTGCCAGCAGTGACACCAGCTCCTATAATTCACCCCTCCACTTT. Its protein product is CASSDTSSYNSPLHF. Combining the CDR3 with reference TRBV2 and TRBJ1-6 gives the whole variable domain EPEVTQTPSHQVTQMGQEVILRCVPISNHLYFYWYRQILGQKVEFLVSFYNNEISEKSEIFDDQFSVERPDGSNFTLKIRSTKLEDSAMYFCASSDTSSYNSPLHFGNGTRLTVT.